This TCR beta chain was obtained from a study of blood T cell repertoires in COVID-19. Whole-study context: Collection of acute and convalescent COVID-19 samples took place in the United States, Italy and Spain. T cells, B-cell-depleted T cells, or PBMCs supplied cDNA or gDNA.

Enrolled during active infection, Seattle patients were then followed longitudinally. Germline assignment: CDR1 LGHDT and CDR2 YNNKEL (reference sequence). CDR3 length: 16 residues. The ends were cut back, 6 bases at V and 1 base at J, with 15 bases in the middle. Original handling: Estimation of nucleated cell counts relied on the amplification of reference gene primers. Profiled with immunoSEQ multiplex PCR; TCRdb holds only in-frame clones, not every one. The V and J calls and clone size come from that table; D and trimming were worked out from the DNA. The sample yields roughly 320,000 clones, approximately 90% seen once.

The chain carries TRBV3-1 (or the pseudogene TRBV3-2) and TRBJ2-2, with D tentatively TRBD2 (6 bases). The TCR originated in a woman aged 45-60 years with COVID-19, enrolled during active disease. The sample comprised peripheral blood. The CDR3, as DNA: TGTGCCAGCAGTATGTTGCGGGGAATGAACACCGGGGAGCTGTTTTTT. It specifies CASSMLRGMNTGELFF.